Each of the 4 T cell receptor beta chains below was sequenced from the same sample in a study of CD8+CD57+ T cells in acquired aplastic anemia (dated by TCRdb to 2016 to 2019). The patients picked for sequencing were ones in whom flow cytometry had shown an expansion of CD8+CD57+ cells. Sequencing used an Illumina HiSeq 2000. Genomic DNA was used as template for profiling of TCR beta VDJ combinations and CDR3 sequences. The public reads were reanalyzed by TCRdb: fastp trimming at Q25, MiXCR alignment, in-frame beta chains only. Each CDR3 protein gets just one entry, which takes the most common genes and DNA from the rows behind it. The sample yields around 430,000 distinct CDR3 sequences; around a third were counted once. The ten biggest clones cover 0.7% to 1% of the sample. Sequencing was performed on sorted CD4+, CD8+, or CD8+CD57+ T cells (not recorded which) from PBMCs. The receptors were gathered from a human donor with aplastic anemia.

This clonotype was seen only a few times. At one boundary the junction diverges from the germline segment, which might be a read error. The chain recombines TRBV10-3 with TRBJ2-7, with unresolved D. CDR1 and CDR2 from the germline V gene are ENHRY and SYGVKD. The CDR3 length is 14 residues. The CDR3, as DNA: TGTGCCAGCAGTGAAGCTGGCACCTTCTACGAGCAGTACTTC. Amino acid sequence: CASSEAGTFYEQYF.

This clonotype was observed at least ten times. This chain joins TRBV20-1 and TRBJ1-2; the match to TRBD1 covers 8 bases. Per the germline V gene, CDR1 is DFQATT and CDR2 is SNEGSKA (reference sequence). The CDR3 contains 14 residues. Germline trimming cut 0 bases from V and 4 bases from J; bases unmatched to any gene: 4. CDR3 sequence (DNA): TGCAGTGCTAGAGACCCTACAGGGGGCTATGGCTACACCTTC. Its protein is CSARDPTGGYGYTF.

The chain carries TRBV12-3 or TRBV12-4 and TRBJ1-1; perhaps TRBD1 as D (6 bases). With 8 bases removed from V and 6 bases from J, the gap between germline ends came to 16 bases. The CDR3 spans 13 residues. The CDR3 coding sequence is TGTGCCAGCGGGACGGGGGCTTTCGCTGAAGCTTTCTTT. Residues: CASGTGAFAEAFF.

The rearrangement joins TRBV25-1 to TRBJ1-2; D unclear. V dropped 5 bases and J dropped 6 bases, with 10 bases sitting between them. The CDR3 has 12 amino acids. Germline V CDR1 and CDR2: MGHDK, SYGVNS. This CDR3 reads CASSFLRDGYTF. Here the CDR3 DNA reads TGTGCCAGCAGTTTCCTACGAGATGGCTACACCTTC.